These T cell receptor beta chains were read from a single sample in a study of cytomegalovirus exposure and HLA in healthy donors. TCRdb keeps only in-frame clones here, not all; method: immunoSEQ multiplex PCR. The sample yields fewer than 350,000 clones, roughly 90% seen once. Sequenced sample: PBMCs. The receptors derive from a woman aged 18-35 years in good health and CMV-seronegative. The CDR3 runs from the conserved cysteine through the conserved F or W. The D gene is left open where the match is weak. Clone size appears in some rows only: once, few, many, or a class for an expanded clone.

>.|TRBV10-2|.|TRBJ1-2
CASSESLRAEGYGYTF
TGCGCCAGCAGTGAGTCATTGAGGGCGGAGGGCTATGGCTACACCTTC
>.|TRBV5-4|.|TRBJ1-1
CASSLHNTEAFF
TGTGCCAGCAGCTTACATAACACTGAAGCTTTCTTT
>once|TRBV4-1|.|TRBJ2-7
CASSQGTGHPYEQYF
TGCGCCAGCAGCCAAGGGACGGGACACCCCTACGAGCAGTACTTC
>once|TRBV20-1|.|TRBJ2-5
CSASPEETQYF
TGCAGTGCTAGCCCCGAAGAGACCCAGTACTTC
>.|TRBV7-9|.|TRBJ2-7
CASSNPGQNYEQYF
TGTGCCAGCAGCAACCCCGGACAGAACTACGAGCAGTACTTC
>.|TRBV5-8|.|TRBJ2-5
CASSGGVWGDGETQYF
TGTGCCAGCAGCGGGGGCGTCTGGGGAGACGGAGAGACCCAGTACTTC
>.|TRBV30|.|TRBJ1-1
CAWSRGGDTEAFF
TGTGCCTGGAGTAGGGGCGGGGACACTGAAGCTTTCTTT
>few|TRBV4-2|TRBD2|TRBJ2-7
CASSLEVAGAYEQYF
TGTGCCAGCAGCCTTGAAGTAGCGGGGGCCTACGAGCAGTACTTC
>.|TRBV11-2|TRBD2|TRBJ2-1
CASSELAGGSGEQFF
TGTGCCAGCAGCGAGCTAGCGGGGGGTTCCGGTGAGCAGTTCTTC
>.|TRBV2|TRBD1|TRBJ1-6
CASSAATGYNSPLHF
TGTGCCAGCAGTGCCGCGACAGGGTATAATTCACCCCTCCACTTT
>.|TRBV5-8|.|TRBJ1-1
CASSLYPEAFF
TGTGCCAGCAGCTTGTATCCTGAAGCTTTCTTT
>.|TRBV6-5|TRBD1|TRBJ1-1
CASSSVGTGNTEAFF
TGTGCCAGCAGTTCCGTTGGGACAGGGAACACTGAAGCTTTCTTT
>.|TRBV2|.|TRBJ2-7
CASSRDFYEQYF
TGTGCCAGCAGCCGCGACTTTTACGAGCAGTACTTC
>.|TRBV7-2|TRBD1|TRBJ1-5
CASSGQGGSNQPQHF
TGTGCCAGCAGCGGACAGGGGGGAAGCAATCAGCCCCAGCATTTT
>.|TRBV27|TRBD1|TRBJ1-5
CASRGTGFSNQPQHF
TGTGCCAGCAGGGGGACAGGGTTTAGCAATCAGCCCCAGCATTTT
>.|TRBV19|.|TRBJ1-1
CASSIYDFEGAFF
TGTGCCAGTAGTATTTATGACTTCGAGGGAGCTTTCTTT
>.|TRBV2|.|TRBJ1-2
CASTGGYGYTF
TGTGCCAGCACAGGAGGCTATGGCTACACCTTC
>.|TRBV2|TRBD2|TRBJ2-3
CASGILAGGFTDTQYF
TGTGCCAGCGGGATTCTAGCGGGGGGGTTCACAGATACGCAGTATTTT
>.|TRBV10-1|.|TRBJ2-7
CASSEGRGYEQYF
TGCGCCAGCAGTGAGGGCAGGGGCTACGAGCAGTACTTC
>.|TRBV2|.|TRBJ2-7
CATLLSYEQYF
TGTGCCACCCTCTTATCTTACGAGCAGTACTTC
>.|TRBV4-2|.|TRBJ1-5
CASSQVFGGRGGTYSNQPQHF
TGTGCCAGCAGCCAAGTCTTCGGGGGGAGGGGGGGGACTTATAGCAATCAGCCCCAGCATTTT
>.|TRBV27|.|TRBJ2-7
CASSLVPEMEEQYF
TGTGCCAGCAGTTTGGTACCCGAGATGGAGGAGCAGTACTTC
>few|TRBV6-6|.|TRBJ1-1
CASSQQGNTEAFF
TGTGCCAGCAGCCAACAGGGGAACACTGAAGCTTTCTTT
>once|TRBV29-1|TRBD1|TRBJ1-2
CSVAGTGVLANYGYTF
TGCAGCGTTGCCGGGACAGGAGTCTTAGCTAACTATGGCTACACCTTC
>.|TRBV6-5|.|TRBJ1-2
CASSPRQRYGYTF
TGTGCCAGCAGTCCCCGACAGCGCTATGGCTACACCTTC
>.|TRBV9|.|TRBJ1-4
CASSVGSGNEKLFF
TGTGCCAGCAGCGTAGGATCAGGCAATGAAAAACTGTTTTTT
>.|TRBV19|TRBD2|TRBJ2-7
CACSSGVGSYEQYF
TGTGCCTGCTCGAGCGGGGTGGGCTCCTACGAGCAGTACTTC
>.|TRBV12-5|.|TRBJ2-5
CASGLVLGGGAGLQTQYF
TGTGCTAGTGGTTTGGTACTTGGAGGGGGGGCCGGTTTGCAGACCCAGTACTTC
>.|TRBV7-9|.|TRBJ2-7
CASAVAGYYEQYF
TGTGCCAGCGCCGTGGCAGGCTACTACGAGCAGTACTTC